This T cell receptor (beta chain) was documented in a study of T cells in Graves' hyperthyroidism and ophthalmopathy. V was clipped by 6 bases and J by 0 bases, with 12 bases between them. The CDR3 sequence is 15 residues long. CDR1 LNHDA and CDR2 SQIVND come from the germline V gene (reference sequence). Blood was drawn at first hyperthyroidism diagnosis, before any ophthalmopathy symptoms. RNA transcripts provided the source from which TCR beta CDR3 regions were amplified. HTBI primers were the set used in a first-round RT-PCR of the TCR CDR3. TCRdb processed the multiplex PCR reads anew with MiXCR; each CDR3 protein has one entry. The repertoire holds hundreds of thousands of distinct CDR3 sequences, with around 20% as singletons.

The V gene is TRBV19, the J gene TRBJ2-1; D remains ambiguous. Sequencing was performed on blood. This sequence originates from a woman in her 50s with Graves' hyperthyroidism that later progressed to Graves' ophthalmopathy. Here the CDR3 DNA reads TGTGCCAGTAGAACACGGATCAACTCCTACAATGAGCAGTTCTTC. Translated, it gives CASRTRINSYNEQFF.